Described below is a single TCR beta chain sequence and its context. This entry is derived from a study of T-cell reconstitution after alpha-beta-depleted transplantation in children. The CDR3 consists of 17 residues. The ends lost 4 bases at V and 0 bases at J; junction bases unmatched: 4. Germline lookup yields CDR1 SGHVS and CDR2 FQNEAQ. The TCRbeta library incorporated unique molecular identifiers. TCRdb called the PCR reads again in MiXCR, with one record for every CDR3 protein. The sample yields about 610,000 distinct CDR3 sequences, about 10% seen once. The sequencing used PBMCs from the stem cell graft donor, collected from the stem cell graft. This clonotype was sampled from a human donor who donated a stem cell graft to a child with acute myeloid leukemia. The chain is built from TRBV7-8 and TRBJ2-2; 11 positions agree with TRBD2. In nucleotides, the CDR3 is TGTGCCAGCAGCTGGGGACTAGCGGTGTCGAACACCGGGGAGCTGTTTTTT. Its translation is CASSWGLAVSNTGELFF.